This TCR beta chain was documented in a study of T cells in tumors after PD-1 blockade. General observations from the study: Peripheral recruitment is suggested, as some novel exhausted tumor clones were in pre-treatment blood.

Worth noting for this clone: Its specificity is not known.

Libraries were prepared by immunoSEQ multiplex PCR; TCRdb keeps only in-frame clonotypes and omits some of them. The sample records about 15,000 clones, around 62% being singletons. The CDR3 runs 16 residues. V was shortened by 2 bases and J by 0 bases, with 12 bases between the two germline ends. CDR1 is SGHNT and CDR2 is YENEEA in the germline V gene. Site-matched primary tumor biopsies were taken before and after PD-1 blockade. The sample was tumor tissue, taken after anti-PD-1 treatment. This sequence originates from a human donor with cutaneous squamous cell carcinoma. V gene TRBV11-3 combines with J gene TRBJ2-3; D not resolved. The CDR3 DNA sequence: TGTGCCAGCAGCTTATGGTCAGGAATTAGCACAGATACGCAGTATTTT. Translated: CASSLWSGISTDTQYF.